This T cell receptor beta chain was found in a study of CD8+ T cells in alopecia areata. Points from the study as a whole: It was lesional scalp, especially alopecia totalis/universalis, that showed higher clonality than normal scalp. Under tofacitinib, numerous expanded lesional clonotypes remained detectable in scalp and blood. Researchers reported that TCR sharing among patients proved less clear than in mice, possibly HLA-linked.

V dropped 1 base and J dropped 6; count of bases not matched to a gene: 7. CDR1 and CDR2 (germline): WSHSY, SAAADI. The CDR3 length is 17 residues. As to this clone: Its antigen is not known.

In each case, RNA was isolated and then reverse transcribed into cDNA as the sequencing template. Method: immunoSEQ multiplex PCR; TCRdb's copy keeps in-frame clones and lacks some. The sample has about 100,000 clones, around 84% seen once. As to treatment: oral pan-JAK inhibitor, 5-10 mg twice daily. The sequences come from CD8+ T cells sorted from blood, collected at week 24, from a patient treated with tofacitinib. The source of this sequence is a human donor with alopecia areata. The chain is built from TRBV10-2 and TRBJ1-6; 9 positions match TRBD1. The CDR3 nucleotides are TGCGCCAGCAGTGAGTTCGACAGGGGGATCGGTAATTCACCCCTCCACTTT. This translates into CASSEFDRGIGNSPLHF.